This T cell receptor beta chain was recorded in a study of beta chain features in type 1 diabetes. General study findings and limits: Shorter TCRB CDR3s, moderately but significantly so, marked every one of the four CD4+ subsets in Type 1 diabetes patients. It was among patients, rather than healthy donors, that naive, central memory and Treg TCRB repertoires appeared more similar.

In germline, CDR1 is SGDLS, CDR2 YYNGEE. With V trimmed by 2 bases and J by 3 bases, 3 bases remained unmatched. The CDR3 has 14 residues. Reverse transcription of all isolated RNA meant that expressed TCRB transcripts were sequenced. Profiling relied on immunoSEQ multiplex PCR, and the TCRdb table lists in-frame clones only, not all of them. The sample yields 300,000 to 450,000 clones, approximately 12% seen once. With respect to this clone: The antigen is undetermined.

The sequence derives from a woman aged 18-35 years with type 1 diabetes. This chain joins TRBV9 and TRBJ1-2; TRBD1 agrees at 8 bases. The sample taken for sequencing was naive CD4+ T cells from blood. CDR3 residues: CASSVRGLDYGYTF. The CDR3 nucleotides are TGTGCCAGCAGCGTCAGGGGGCTCGACTATGGCTACACCTTC.